This is a list of T cell receptor beta chains from one sample in a study of OX40 agonist ivuxolimab in advanced cancers. Sequenced by immunoSEQ multiplex PCR; TCRdb stores in-frame clones only, minus some. The sample records 73,000 or so clones, roughly nine tenths being singletons. The sample here was CD4+ or CD8+ T cells sorted from blood, taken in a trial of the OX40 agonist ivuxolimab. The receptors were sampled from an adult with an advanced solid tumor such as melanoma, head and neck, liver or kidney cancer. Both conserved end residues are trimmed from each CDR3.

V gene: TRBV6-6
CDR3 length: 13
CDR3 protein: ASRLRPLYNEKLF

V gene: TRBV5-1
CDR3 length: 14
CDR3 protein: ASSLTGTSGKNEQF

V gene: TRBV20-1
CDR3 length: 8
CDR3 protein: SARWETQY

V gene: TRBV9
CDR3 length: 14
CDR3 protein: ASSVAFGTGYNEQF

V gene: TRBV7-2
CDR3 length: 13
CDR3 protein: ASSLVRASNQPQH

V gene: TRBV14
CDR3 length: 14
CDR3 protein: ASSQDFGVFNYGYT

V gene: TRBV6-1
CDR3 length: 11
CDR3 protein: ASSSGGSDTQY

V gene: TRBV14
CDR3 length: 10
CDR3 protein: ASGTSGTTLY

V gene: TRBV30
CDR3 length: 12
CDR3 protein: AWSEPPGRYEQY

V gene: TRBV6-5
CDR3 length: 12
CDR3 protein: ASSYLKAAGTQY

V gene: TRBV5-1
CDR3 length: 10
CDR3 protein: ASSLQGDTQY

V gene: TRBV28
CDR3 length: 9
CDR3 protein: AILGVHEAF

V gene: TRBV5-1
CDR3 length: 12
CDR3 protein: ASTSVAGAYEQY

V gene: TRBV28
CDR3 length: 13
CDR3 protein: ASSSPASVNTEAF

V gene: TRBV29-1
CDR3 length: 8
CDR3 protein: SVPGTEAF

V gene: TRBV28
CDR3 length: 11
CDR3 protein: ASSPILGRGYT

V gene: TRBV2
CDR3 length: 11
CDR3 protein: ASGGAPAWGYT

V gene: TRBV6-5
CDR3 length: 12
CDR3 protein: ASSYRPSGTEAF

V gene: TRBV6-5
CDR3 length: 14
CDR3 protein: ASSYVPSGPQETQY

V gene: TRBV11-3
CDR3 length: 11
CDR3 protein: ASAEQVNTEAF

V gene: TRBV2
CDR3 length: 14
CDR3 protein: ASRTMRGGGLAEAF

V gene: TRBV5-1
CDR3 length: 12
CDR3 protein: ASSLAGSVTEAF

V gene: TRBV29-1
CDR3 length: 11
CDR3 protein: SGRLAGVGEQY

V gene: TRBV5-1
CDR3 length: 13
CDR3 protein: ASSYGTAGFYEQY

V gene: TRBV28
CDR3 length: 8
CDR3 protein: ASIQTEAF

V gene: TRBV7-9
CDR3 length: 11
CDR3 protein: ASSQGYNSPLH

V gene: TRBV11-2
CDR3 length: 13
CDR3 protein: ASSLVSSVNSPLH